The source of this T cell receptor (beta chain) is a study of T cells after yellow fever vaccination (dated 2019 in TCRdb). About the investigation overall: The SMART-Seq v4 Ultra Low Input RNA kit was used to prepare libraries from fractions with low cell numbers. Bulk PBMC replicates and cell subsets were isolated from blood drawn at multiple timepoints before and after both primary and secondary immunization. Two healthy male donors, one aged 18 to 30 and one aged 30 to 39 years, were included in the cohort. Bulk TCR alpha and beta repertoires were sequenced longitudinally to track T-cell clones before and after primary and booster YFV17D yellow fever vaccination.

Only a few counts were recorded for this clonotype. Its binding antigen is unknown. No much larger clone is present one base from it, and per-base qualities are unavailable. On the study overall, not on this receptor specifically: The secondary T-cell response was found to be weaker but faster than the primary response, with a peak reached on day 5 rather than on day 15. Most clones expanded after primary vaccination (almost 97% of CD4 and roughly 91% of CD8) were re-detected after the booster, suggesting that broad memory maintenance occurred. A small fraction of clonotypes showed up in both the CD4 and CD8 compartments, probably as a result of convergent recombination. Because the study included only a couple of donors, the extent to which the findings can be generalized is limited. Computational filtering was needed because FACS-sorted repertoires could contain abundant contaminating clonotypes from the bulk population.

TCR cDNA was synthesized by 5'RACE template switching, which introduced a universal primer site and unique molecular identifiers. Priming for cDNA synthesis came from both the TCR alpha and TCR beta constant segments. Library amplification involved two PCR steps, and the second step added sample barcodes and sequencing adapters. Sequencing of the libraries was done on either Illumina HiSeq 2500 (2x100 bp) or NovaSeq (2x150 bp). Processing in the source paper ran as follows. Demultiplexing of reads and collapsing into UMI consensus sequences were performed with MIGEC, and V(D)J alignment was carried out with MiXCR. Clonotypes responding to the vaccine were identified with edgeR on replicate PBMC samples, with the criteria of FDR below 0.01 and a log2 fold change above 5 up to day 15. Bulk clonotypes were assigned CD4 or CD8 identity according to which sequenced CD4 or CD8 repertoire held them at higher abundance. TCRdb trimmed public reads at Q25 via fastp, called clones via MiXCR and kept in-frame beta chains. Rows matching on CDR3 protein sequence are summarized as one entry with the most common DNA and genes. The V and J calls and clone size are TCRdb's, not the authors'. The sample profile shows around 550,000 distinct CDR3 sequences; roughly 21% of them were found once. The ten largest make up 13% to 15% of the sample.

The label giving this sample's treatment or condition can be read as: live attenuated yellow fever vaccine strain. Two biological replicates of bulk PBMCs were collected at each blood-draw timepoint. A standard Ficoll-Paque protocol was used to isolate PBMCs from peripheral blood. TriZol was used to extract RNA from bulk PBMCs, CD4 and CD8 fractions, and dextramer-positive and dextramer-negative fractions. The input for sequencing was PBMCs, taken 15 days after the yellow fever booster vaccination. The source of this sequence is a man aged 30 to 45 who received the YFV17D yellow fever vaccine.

The sequenced DNA: TGTGCCAGCAGCCCACCGACGGGCATGAACACTGAAGCTTTCTTT. Its product reads: CASSPPTGMNTEAFF. The chain employs TRBV5-6 and TRBJ1-1; no D gene call is confident. CDR1 is given as SGHDT and CDR2 as YYEEEE, both from the germline V gene. The germline ends are 13 bases apart after V is trimmed by 4 bases and J by 0 bases. The CDR3, from cysteine to phenylalanine, totals 15 residues. Left in the record is the CDR3 DNA by itself, 45 bases read in frame from the first base.